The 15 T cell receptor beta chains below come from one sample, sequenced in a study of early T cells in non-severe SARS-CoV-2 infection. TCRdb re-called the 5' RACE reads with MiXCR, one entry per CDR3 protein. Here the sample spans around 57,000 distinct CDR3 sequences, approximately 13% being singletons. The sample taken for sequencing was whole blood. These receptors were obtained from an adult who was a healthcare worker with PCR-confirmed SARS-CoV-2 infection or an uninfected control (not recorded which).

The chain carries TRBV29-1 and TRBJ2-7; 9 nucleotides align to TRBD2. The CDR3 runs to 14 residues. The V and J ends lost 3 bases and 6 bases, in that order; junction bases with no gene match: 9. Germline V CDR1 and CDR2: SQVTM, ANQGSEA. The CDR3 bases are TGCAGCGTTGAGAGTTTTAGCGGGGGAAGCGAGCAGTACTTC. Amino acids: CSVESFSGGSEQYF.

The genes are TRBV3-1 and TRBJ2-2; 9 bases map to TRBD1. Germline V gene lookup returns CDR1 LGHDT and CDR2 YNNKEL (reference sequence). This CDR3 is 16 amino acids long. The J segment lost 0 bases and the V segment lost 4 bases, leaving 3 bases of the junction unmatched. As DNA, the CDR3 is TGTGCCAGCAGCCGAAGGACAGGGGCGAACACCGGGGAGCTGTTTTTT. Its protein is CASSRRTGANTGELFF.

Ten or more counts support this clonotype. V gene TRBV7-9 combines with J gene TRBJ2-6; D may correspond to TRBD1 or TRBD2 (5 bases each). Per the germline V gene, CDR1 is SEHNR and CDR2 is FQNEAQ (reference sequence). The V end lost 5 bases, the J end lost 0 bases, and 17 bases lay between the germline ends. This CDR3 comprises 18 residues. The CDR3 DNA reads TGTGCCAGCAGCGAACCGGGACGGGGCAGCTCTGGGGCCAACGTCCTGACTTTC. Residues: CASSEPGRGSSGANVLTF.

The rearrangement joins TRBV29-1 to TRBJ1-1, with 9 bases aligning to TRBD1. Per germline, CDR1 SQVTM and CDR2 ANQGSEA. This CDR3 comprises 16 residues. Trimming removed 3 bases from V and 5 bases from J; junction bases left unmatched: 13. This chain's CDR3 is CSVDRGDRDPRTEAFF. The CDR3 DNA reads TGCAGCGTTGATCGAGGGGACAGGGATCCTCGGACTGAAGCTTTCTTT.

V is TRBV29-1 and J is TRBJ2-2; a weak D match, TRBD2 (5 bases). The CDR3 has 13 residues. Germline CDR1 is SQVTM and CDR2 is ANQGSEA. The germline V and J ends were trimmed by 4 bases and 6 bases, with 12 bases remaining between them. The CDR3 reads CSVARGSAGELFF. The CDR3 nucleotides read TGCAGCGTTGCACGAGGGAGTGCCGGGGAGCTGTTTTTT.

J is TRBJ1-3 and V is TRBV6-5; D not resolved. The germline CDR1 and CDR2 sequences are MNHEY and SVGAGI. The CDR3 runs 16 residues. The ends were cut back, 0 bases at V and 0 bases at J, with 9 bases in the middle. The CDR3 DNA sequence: TGTGCCAGCAGTTACTCCCTCTCAGCCTCTGGAAACACCATATATTTT. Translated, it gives CASSYSLSASGNTIYF.

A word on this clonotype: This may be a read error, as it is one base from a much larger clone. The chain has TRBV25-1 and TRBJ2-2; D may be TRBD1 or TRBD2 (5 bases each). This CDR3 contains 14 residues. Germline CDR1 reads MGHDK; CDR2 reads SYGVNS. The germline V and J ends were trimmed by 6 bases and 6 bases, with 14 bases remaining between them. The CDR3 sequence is CASRPSRDAGELFF. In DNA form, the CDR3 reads TGTGCCAGCAGGCCCTCTCGGGACGCCGGGGAGCTGTTTTTT. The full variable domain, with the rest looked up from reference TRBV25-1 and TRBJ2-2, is EADIYQTPRYLVIGTGKKITLECSQTMGHDKMYWYQQDPGMELHLIHYSYGVNSTEKGDLSSESTVSRIRTEHFPLTLESARPSHTSQYLCASRPSRDAGELFFGEGSRLTVL.

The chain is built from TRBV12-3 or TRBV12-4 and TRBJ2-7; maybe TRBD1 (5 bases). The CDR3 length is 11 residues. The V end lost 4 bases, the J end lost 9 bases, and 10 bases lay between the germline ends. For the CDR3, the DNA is TGTGCCAGCAGTTGGTCAGGGTTGCAGTACTTC. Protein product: CASSWSGLQYF.

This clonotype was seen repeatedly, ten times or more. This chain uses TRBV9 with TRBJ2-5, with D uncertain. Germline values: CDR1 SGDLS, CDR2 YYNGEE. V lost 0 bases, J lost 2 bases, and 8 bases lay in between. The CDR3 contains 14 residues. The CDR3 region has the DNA TGTGCCAGCAGCGTAGGCAATGCTCAAGAGACCCAGTACTTC. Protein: CASSVGNAQETQYF.

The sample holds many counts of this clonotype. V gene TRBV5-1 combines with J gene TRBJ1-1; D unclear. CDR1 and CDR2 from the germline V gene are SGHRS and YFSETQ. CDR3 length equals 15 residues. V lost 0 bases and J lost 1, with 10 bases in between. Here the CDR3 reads CASSLDIDQNTEAFF. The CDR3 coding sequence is TGCGCCAGCAGCTTGGATATAGACCAGAACACTGAAGCTTTCTTT.

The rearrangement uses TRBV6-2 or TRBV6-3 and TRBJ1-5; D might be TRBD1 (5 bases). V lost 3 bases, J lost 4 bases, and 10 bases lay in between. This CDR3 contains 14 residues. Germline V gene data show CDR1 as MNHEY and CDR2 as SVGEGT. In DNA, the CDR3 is TGTGCCAGCAGTTATACAGGCCAAAATCAGCCCCAGCATTTT. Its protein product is CASSYTGQNQPQHF.

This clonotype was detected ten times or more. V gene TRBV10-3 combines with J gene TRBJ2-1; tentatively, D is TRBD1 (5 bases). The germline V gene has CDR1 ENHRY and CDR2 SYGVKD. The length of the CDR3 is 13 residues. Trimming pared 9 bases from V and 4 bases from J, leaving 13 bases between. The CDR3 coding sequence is TGTGCCATTGGACACCTCGGATACAATGAGCAGTTCTTC. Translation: CAIGHLGYNEQFF.

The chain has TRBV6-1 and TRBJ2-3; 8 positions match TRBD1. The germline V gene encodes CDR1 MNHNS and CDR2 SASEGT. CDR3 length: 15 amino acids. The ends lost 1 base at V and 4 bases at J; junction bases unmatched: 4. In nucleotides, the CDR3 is TGTGCCAGCAGTGAAGGACCACAGGGGGCAGATACGCAGTATTTT. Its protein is CASSEGPQGADTQYF.

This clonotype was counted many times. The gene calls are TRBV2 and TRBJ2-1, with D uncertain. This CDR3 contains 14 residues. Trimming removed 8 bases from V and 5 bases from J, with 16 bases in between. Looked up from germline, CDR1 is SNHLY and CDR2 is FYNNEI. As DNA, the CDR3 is TGTGCCAGCGAAATCGTGGGTTTCGACAATGAGCAGTTCTTC. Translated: CASEIVGFDNEQFF. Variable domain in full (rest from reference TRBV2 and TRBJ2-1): EPEVTQTPSHQVTQMGQEVILRCVPISNHLYFYWYRQILGQKVEFLVSFYNNEISEKSEIFDDQFSVERPDGSNFTLKIRSTKLEDSAMYFCASEIVGFDNEQFFGPGTRLTVL.

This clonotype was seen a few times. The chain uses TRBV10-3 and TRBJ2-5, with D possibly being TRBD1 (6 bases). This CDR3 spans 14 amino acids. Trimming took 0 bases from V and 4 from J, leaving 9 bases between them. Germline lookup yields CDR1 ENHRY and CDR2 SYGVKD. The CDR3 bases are TGTGCCATCAGTGAGTCGAAGGGGGTAGAGACCCAGTACTTC. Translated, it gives CAISESKGVETQYF.